Included here is one T cell receptor (beta chain) sequence, with context. Its antigen target is currently unknown. Base quality data are lacking; no much larger clone is found one base away. This sample stems from a study of blood T cell repertoires in COVID-19 (dated by TCRdb to 2018 to 2020). In terms of the full investigation: Samples from collaborators originated in the United States, Italy and Spain and spanned both the acute and convalescent phases of COVID-19. The material from the prospective study consisted of cDNA or gDNA derived from T cells, B-cell-depleted T cells, or PBMCs. Subjects who had been exposed to COVID-19, were actively infected with it, or had recovered from it provided the deeply sampled blood TCRbeta repertoires that made up the dataset. The repertoires were released in a freely available public database intended as a resource for research on the immune response to SARS-CoV-2. Samples came from the ongoing ImmuneRACE study (first 160 participants) plus 1,254 subjects from 6 global collaborators. Nearly every sample came with metadata listing a de-identified subject ID, COVID-19 status, age in years and sex. Where available, HLA class I and class II types were obtained from metadata supplied by the sample provider rather than from assay-based typing. General conclusions and limits of the study: How much clinical and demographic metadata was included differed by source and by participant, and the metadata was provided uncurated.

The germline V gene sets CDR1 to KGHSH and CDR2 to LQKENI. Here V drops 2 bases and J drops 7 bases, and the junction holds 4 bases not matched to any gene. The CDR3, from cysteine to phenylalanine, totals 13 residues. Kept here is only the CDR3 DNA, which spans 39 bases and is read in frame from base 1. Enrolling through a virtual design, the prospective study's participants ranged in age from roughly 18 to 90 years and lived across roughly 24 United States geographic areas. In the prospective study, participants were assigned to cohorts based on the clinical history participants reported in a screening survey and a study questionnaire. Recovered participants in ImmuneRACE Cohort 3 were defined as having two consecutive negative NP/OP PCR tests, clearance from a healthcare professional, or resolution of symptoms. In the prospective study, whole blood, serum and a nasopharyngeal or oropharyngeal swab were collected from each participant by mobile phlebotomists. Participants in the prospective study had the option to provide additional blood draws and questionnaires over an approximately 2-month period. Blood samples from the prospective study were shipped frozen or at room temperature prior to DNA extraction.

TCRbeta CDR3 regions were amplified from genomic DNA using the immunoSEQ Assay, a bias-controlled multiplex PCR. Processing in the source paper ran as follows. Nucleated cell counts per sample were estimated from amplification of reference gene primers within the assay. To quantify the absolute abundance of each unique TCRbeta CDR3 rearrangement, sequence reads were collapsed and filtered. For each sample, productive Simpson clonality was calculated by taking the square root of Simpson's diversity index across productive rearrangements. TCRdb took this table from immuneACCESS and kept in-frame rearrangements with V and J called. Such tables lack part of the clones; where checked against another copy, unresolved V genes explain under half of the gap, and the rest is unexplained. V and J calls and clone size are those listed in that table; D and trimming were worked out from the DNA. Present in this sample are 490,000 or so clones, 70% to 90% of which were seen just once. Jointly, the top ten make up less than 2% of the sample.

The source of this sequence is a middle-aged woman who had recovered from COVID-19. The chain employs TRBV18 and TRBJ1-1; 7 central bases correspond to TRBD1. The sequencing sample was made of PBMCs or T cells enriched from blood (not recorded which). The DNA is as follows: TGTGCCAGCTCACCAACAGGGGCTCTTGAAGCTTTCTTT. Its amino acids are CASSPTGALEAFF.